The 2 T cell receptor beta chains below all came from one sample that was sequenced in a study of shared clonotypes between healthy human individuals. Generated by immunoSEQ multiplex PCR, the TCRdb table keeps only in-frame clones and is missing some. The sample records about 2.4 million clones, over 85% being singletons. Sequenced sample: naive CD4+ T cells sorted from blood. Described subset: CD45RA+ positively selected. These receptors were obtained from a man between 18 and 35 years old in good health.

The chain combines TRBV5-1 with TRBJ2-7; TRBD1 agrees at 9 bases. The germline gives CDR1 SGHRS, CDR2 YFSETQ. Trimming removed 0 bases from V and 3 bases from J; junction bases left unmatched: 4. The CDR3 contains 15 residues. Here the CDR3 reads CASSLGDRDYYEQYF. For the CDR3, the DNA is TGCGCCAGCAGCTTGGGGGACAGGGATTACTACGAGCAGTACTTC.

The chain is built from TRBV18 and TRBJ2-3; 8 bases align to TRBD1. Germline assignment: CDR1 KGHSH and CDR2 LQKENI. V was clipped by 3 bases and J by 12 bases; unmatched bases: 11. CDR3 length: 14 residues. CDR3 sequence reads: CASSPGQALSAQYF. The DNA of the CDR3 is TGTGCCAGCTCACCGGGACAGGCCCTTAGTGCACAGTATTTT.